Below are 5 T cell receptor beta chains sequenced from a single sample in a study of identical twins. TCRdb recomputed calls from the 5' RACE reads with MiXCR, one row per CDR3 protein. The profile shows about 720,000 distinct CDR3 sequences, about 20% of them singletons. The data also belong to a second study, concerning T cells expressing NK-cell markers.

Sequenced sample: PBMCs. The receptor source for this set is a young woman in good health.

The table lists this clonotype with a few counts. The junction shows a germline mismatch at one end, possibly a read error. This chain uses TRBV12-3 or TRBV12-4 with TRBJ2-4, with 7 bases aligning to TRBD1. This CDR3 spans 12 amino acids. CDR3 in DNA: TGTGCCAGCAGTCCTGGACAGGCGGTAACACACTTC. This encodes CASSPGQAVTHF.

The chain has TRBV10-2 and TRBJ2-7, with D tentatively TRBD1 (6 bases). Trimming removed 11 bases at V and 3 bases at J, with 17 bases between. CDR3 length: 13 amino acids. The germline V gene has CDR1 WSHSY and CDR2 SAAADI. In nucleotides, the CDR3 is TGCGCCGTTTGGGCAGGGGAAGGCTACGAGCAGTACTTC. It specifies CAVWAGEGYEQYF.

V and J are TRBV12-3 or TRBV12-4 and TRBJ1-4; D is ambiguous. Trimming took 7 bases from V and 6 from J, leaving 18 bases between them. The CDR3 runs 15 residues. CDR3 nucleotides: TGTGCCAGCAATGATATCAAGTTTGAATATGAAAAACTGTTTTTT. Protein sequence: CASNDIKFEYEKLFF.

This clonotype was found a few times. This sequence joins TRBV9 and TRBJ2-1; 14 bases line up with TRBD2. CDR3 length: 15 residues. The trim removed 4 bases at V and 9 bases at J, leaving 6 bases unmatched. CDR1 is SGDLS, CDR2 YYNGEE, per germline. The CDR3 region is CASSLTGLAGGEQFF. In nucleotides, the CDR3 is TGTGCCAGCAGCCTAACTGGACTAGCGGGAGGTGAGCAGTTCTTC. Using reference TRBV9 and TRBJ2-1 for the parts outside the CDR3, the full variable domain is DSGVTQTPKHLITATGQRVTLRCSPRSGDLSVYWYQQSLDQGLQFLIQYYNGEERAKGNILERFSAQQFPDLHSELNLSSLELGDSALYFCASSLTGLAGGEQFFGPGTRLTVL.

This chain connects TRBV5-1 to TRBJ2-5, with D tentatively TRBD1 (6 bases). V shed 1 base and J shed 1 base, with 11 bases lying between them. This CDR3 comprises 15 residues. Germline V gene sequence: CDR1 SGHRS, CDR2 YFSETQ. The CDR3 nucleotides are TGCGCCAGCAGCTTGTGGGACAAATCCCAAGAGACCCAGTACTTC. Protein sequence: CASSLWDKSQETQYF. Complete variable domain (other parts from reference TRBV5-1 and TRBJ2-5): KAGVTQTPRYLIKTRGQQVTLSCSPISGHRSVSWYQQTPGQGLQFLFEYFSETQRNKGNFPGRFSGRQFSNSRSEMNVSTLELGDSALYLCASSLWDKSQETQYFGPGTRLLVL.